What follows are 25 T cell receptor beta chains derived from one specimen sequenced in a study of T cell responses to AZD1222 COVID-19 vaccine. The protocol was immunoSEQ multiplex PCR, while the TCRdb copy is restricted to in-frame clones and leaves out a portion. The sample contains about 110,000 clones, around 82% of which appear only once. The sequencing used peripheral blood, collected on day 0 of AZD1222 vaccination. All receptors derive from an adult in good health.

This chain connects TRBV7-3 to TRBJ2-7; D is possibly TRBD2 (5 bases). In germline, CDR1 is SGHTA, CDR2 FQGTGA. The length of the CDR3 is 15 residues. Trimming stripped 5 bases from V and 4 bases from J, with 18 bases between. This chain's CDR3 is CASSPWPGSDYEQYF. CDR3 nucleotides: TGTGCCAGCAGCCCCTGGCCGGGATCTGATTACGAGCAGTACTTC.

The chain recombines TRBV4-3 with TRBJ2-3, with D perhaps matching TRBD2 (5 bases). Germline V gene data show CDR1 as LGHNA and CDR2 as YSLEER. The CDR3 has 16 residues. The V and J ends lost 1 base and 5 bases respectively, with 16 bases between them. The CDR3 region has the DNA TGCGCCAGCAGCCAAGCTGTCGGGGTGTATGGAGATACGCAGTATTTT. It yields the protein CASSQAVGVYGDTQYF.

V and J are TRBV19 and TRBJ1-2, with D perhaps TRBD1 (6 bases). The CDR3 spans 14 residues. CDR1 LNHDA and CDR2 SQIVND come from the germline V gene (reference sequence). Trimming took off 3 bases at V and 4 bases at J, with 12 bases between the two ends. The CDR3 is CASSIERGGYGYTF. CDR3 bases: TGTGCCAGTAGTATCGAGAGAGGGGGCTATGGCTACACCTTC. The full variable domain, with the rest looked up from reference TRBV19 and TRBJ1-2, is DGGITQSPKYLFRKEGQNVTLSCEQNLNHDAMYWYRQDPGQGLRLIYYSQIVNDFQKGDIAEGYSVSREKKESFPLTVTSAQKNPTAFYLCASSIERGGYGYTFGSGTRLTVV.

The chain links TRBV28 to TRBJ1-5; no reliable D call. Trimming took off 1 base at V and 0 bases at J, with 7 bases between the two ends. CDR1 and CDR2 (germline): MDHEN, SYDVKM. The CDR3 is made up of 15 amino acids. The CDR3 here is CASSLLGDSNQPQHF. The CDR3 coding sequence is TGTGCCAGCAGTTTATTAGGAGATAGCAATCAGCCCCAGCATTTT.

The rearrangement joins TRBV6-4 to TRBJ1-5, with 7 bases fitting TRBD1. The CDR3 sequence is 16 residues long. V shed 2 bases, J shed 6 bases, and the junction held 10 bases outside the gene matches. Looked up from germline, CDR1 is MRHNA and CDR2 is SNTAGT. The CDR3, as DNA: TGTGCCAGCAGTGACCCCCTCGACAGGGCTAGTCAGCCCCAGCATTTT. Its protein product is CASSDPLDRASQPQHF.

The chain recombines TRBV7-2 with TRBJ2-5; no firm D call. CDR3 length equals 14 residues. Trimming removed 4 bases from V and 3 bases from J, with 12 bases in between. CDR1 is SGHTA, CDR2 FQGNSA, per germline. The CDR3 here is CASSYQNSKETQYF. CDR3 nucleotides: TGTGCCAGCAGCTACCAGAATAGTAAAGAGACCCAGTACTTC. The full variable domain, in which reference TRBV7-2 and TRBJ2-5 provide the parts outside the CDR3, is GAGVSQSPSNKVTEKGKDVELRCDPISGHTALYWYRQSLGQGLEFLIYFQGNSAPDKSGLPSDRFSAERTGGSVSTLTIQRTQQEDSAVYLCASSYQNSKETQYFGPGTRLLVL.

The chain uses TRBV28 and TRBJ1-6, with a weak D call TRBD1 (5 bases). The CDR3 spans 15 residues. V lost 5 bases and J 8 bases, leaving 16 bases between the germline ends. Germline V gene data show CDR1 as MDHEN and CDR2 as SYDVKM. DNA of the CDR3: TGTGCCAGCAGTCCGCAGGGACGGGCGGATTCACCCCTCCACTTT. Its protein is CASSPQGRADSPLHF.

The chain joins TRBV12-5 to TRBJ2-1; maybe TRBD1 (6 bases). Looked up from germline, CDR1 is LGHNT and CDR2 is FRNRAP. Trimming shortened V by 8 bases and J by 2 bases, and 10 bases separated the two germline ends. CDR3 length: 13 amino acids. In nucleotides, the CDR3 is TGTGCTAGTAGAGGGGGAGCCTACAATGAGCAGTTCTTC. It yields the protein CASRGGAYNEQFF.

The V and J genes are TRBV7-3 and TRBJ1-1; D is unresolved. CDR1 is SGHTA, CDR2 FQGTGA, per germline. Trimming left V 0 bases short and J 4 bases short, with 9 bases between. CDR3 length: 14 amino acids. CDR3 nucleotide sequence: TGTGCCAGCAGCTTAACACTCTCTGCCACTGAAGCTTTCTTT. This gives the protein CASSLTLSATEAFF.

This chain links TRBV12-3 or TRBV12-4 with TRBJ1-1; no reliable D call. The CDR3 runs 12 residues. V was cut by 6 bases and J by 1 base, with 6 bases left in between. The CDR3 DNA is TGTGCCAGCAGCCGGGGGAACACTGAAGCTTTCTTT. It encodes CASSRGNTEAFF.

The chain has TRBV11-3 and TRBJ2-2; a weak D match, TRBD2 (5 bases). The CDR3 has 17 amino acids. V lost 4 bases and J lost 3, with 18 bases in between. Looked up from germline, CDR1 is SGHNT and CDR2 is YENEEA. CDR3 in DNA: TGTGCCAGCAGCTCGGGCTGGGGAGACATGTACACCGGGGAGCTGTTTTTT. This gives the protein CASSSGWGDMYTGELFF.

As DNA, the CDR3 is TGTGCCAGCAGAATCGCCTCTGACTACTATGGCTACACCTTC. This gives the protein CASRIASDYYGYTF. This chain joins TRBV28 and TRBJ1-2; D not resolved. Trimming pared 6 bases from V and 3 bases from J, leaving 14 bases between. The germline CDR1 and CDR2 sequences are MDHEN and SYDVKM. CDR3 length: 14 residues.

The chain links TRBV5-1 to TRBJ2-2; D is ambiguous. This CDR3 is 16 amino acids long. Trimming took off 4 bases at V and 0 bases at J, with 13 bases between the two ends. Germline V CDR1 and CDR2: SGHRS, YFSETQ. This chain's CDR3 is CASSPLVGSNTGELFF. The CDR3 DNA reads as TGCGCCAGCAGCCCGCTGGTGGGTTCGAACACCGGGGAGCTGTTTTTT.

This clone showed up just a few times. The V and J genes are TRBV28 and TRBJ2-3; 8 bases line up with TRBD1. This CDR3 is 16 amino acids long. V lost 6 bases and J lost 5; bases outside the gene matches: 13. Germline lookup yields CDR1 MDHEN and CDR2 SYDVKM. CDR3 in DNA: TGTGCCAGCAGCCCCCCGAGCCAGGGGGCAATAGATACGCAGTATTTT. Its translation is CASSPPSQGAIDTQYF.

This chain uses TRBV3-1 (or the pseudogene TRBV3-2) with TRBJ1-4; 7 bases fit TRBD1. The V segment lost 3 bases and the J segment 9 bases; nucleotides outside the gene matches: 7. This CDR3 region has 14 residues. From germline, CDR1 is LGHDT and CDR2 YNNKEL (reference sequence). The CDR3 bases are TGTGCCAGCAGCCAGCCTCTGACAGGGCAAAAACTGTTTTTT. Translating gives CASSQPLTGQKLFF.

This chain links TRBV28 with TRBJ2-5, with no clear D. The germline V gene encodes CDR1 MDHEN and CDR2 SYDVKM. The CDR3 extends over 11 amino acids. Trimming pared 5 bases from V and 2 bases from J, leaving 3 bases between. The CDR3 loop reads CASSAQETQYF. CDR3 nucleotide sequence: TGTGCCAGCAGTGCACAAGAGACCCAGTACTTC.

The chain has TRBV7-2 and TRBJ2-3; 8 bases map to TRBD2. V was clipped by 5 bases and J by 6 bases; unmatched bases: 10. The CDR3 length is 15 residues. Per germline, CDR1 SGHTA and CDR2 FQGNSA. The CDR3 is CASSTKAGGLDTQYF. Written as DNA, the CDR3 is TGTGCCAGCAGCACGAAGGCGGGAGGCCTCGATACGCAGTATTTT.

CDR3 nucleotides: TGTGCCAGCAGCCCCCCGGAGTCCGGCTACAATGAGCAGTTCTTC. The encoded protein is CASSPPESGYNEQFF. The chain recombines TRBV28 with TRBJ2-1; the D is unclear. The V gene's germline CDR1 is MDHEN and CDR2 SYDVKM. CDR3 length equals 15 residues. V gave up 6 bases and J gave up 3 bases, with 15 bases separating them.

This clone was seen more than once but under ten times. The chain couples TRBV7-6 to TRBJ2-2; D is unresolved. The CDR3 consists of 15 residues. Germline CDR1 reads SGHVS; CDR2 reads FNYEAQ. V dropped 3 bases and J dropped 6 bases, with 14 bases sitting between them. The CDR3 spells CASSFETRASGELFF. The CDR3 nucleotides are TGTGCCAGCAGCTTCGAGACTCGCGCTTCCGGGGAGCTGTTTTTT. The full variable domain, rest sourced from reference TRBV7-6 and TRBJ2-2, is GAGVSQSPRYKVTKRGQDVALRCDPISGHVSLYWYRQALGQGPEFLTYFNYEAQQDKSGLPNDRFSAERPEGSISTLTIQRTEQRDSAMYRCASSFETRASGELFFGEGSRLTVL.

This chain uses TRBV5-1 with TRBJ1-2; 9 bases are shared with TRBD1. The CDR3 sequence is 13 residues long. The V gene end was trimmed by 4 bases and the J gene end by 6 bases; junction bases not matched to a gene: 4. Germline V gene sequence: CDR1 SGHRS, CDR2 YFSETQ. CDR3 DNA sequence: TGCGCCAGCAGCGCTAGACAGGGGGATGGCTACACCTTC. It specifies CASSARQGDGYTF.

The rearrangement joins TRBV5-8 to TRBJ1-2; D is undetermined. The CDR3 covers 13 residues. The germline gives CDR1 SGHTS, CDR2 YDEGEE. V dropped 0 bases and J dropped 5 bases, with 8 bases sitting between them. The CDR3 bases are TGTGCCAGCAGCTTGGTTTCGGGTTATGGCTACACCTTC. This gives the protein CASSLVSGYGYTF. The full variable domain, in which reference TRBV5-8 and TRBJ1-2 provide the parts outside the CDR3, is EAGVTQSPTHLIKTRGQQATLRCSPISGHTSVYWYQQALGLGLQFLLWYDEGEERNRGNFPPRFSGRQFPNYSSELNVNALELEDSALYLCASSLVSGYGYTFGSGTRLTVV.

This clone was counted a single time. This chain connects TRBV27 to TRBJ2-3; possible D gene TRBD2, 6 bases. V lost 5 bases to trimming and J lost 5 bases, with 17 bases between them. This CDR3 contains 15 residues. Germline CDR1 is MNHEY and CDR2 is SMNVEV (reference sequence). This chain's CDR3 is CASSTKPGAVDTQYF. The CDR3 bases are TGTGCCAGCAGTACAAAGCCGGGAGCGGTAGATACGCAGTATTTT.

V gene TRBV14 combines with J gene TRBJ2-1; D possibly corresponds to TRBD2 (5 bases). The V end was cut by 1 base, the J end by 12 bases, with 13 bases between. The CDR3 consists of 13 residues. Germline V CDR1 and CDR2: SGHDN, FVKESK. The CDR3 coding sequence is TGTGCCAGCAGCCAAGGTCCCCCTAGCCCGCAGTTCTTC. The encoded protein is CASSQGPPSPQFF.

CDR3 nucleotides: TGCGCCAGCAGCCATGAAGGACAGCCCCAGCATTTT. It yields the protein CASSHEGQPQHF. The chain joins TRBV4-3 to TRBJ1-5, with D unresolved. The CDR3 has 12 residues. The V and J ends lost 3 bases and 7 bases respectively, with 7 bases between them. Germline assignment: CDR1 LGHNA and CDR2 YSLEER.

This sequence joins TRBV4-2 and TRBJ1-2, with TRBD1 matching over 11 bases. Germline V gives CDR1 LGHNA, CDR2 YNFKEQ. CDR3 length equals 17 residues. Losses at the gene ends were 0 bases for V and 5 bases for J; bases not matched to a gene: 8. CDR3 nucleotide sequence: TGTGCCAGCAGCCAAGAAGGGACAGGGGGTTCGTTTTATGGCTACACCTTC. It translates to CASSQEGTGGSFYGYTF.